This T cell receptor beta chain originates from a study of identical twins. Germline V CDR1 and CDR2: DFQATT, SNEGSKA (reference sequence). V lost 7 bases to trimming and J lost 1 base, with 10 bases between them. CDR3 length: 12 amino acids. Via MiXCR, TCRdb re-called the 5' RACE reads, giving one row per CDR3 protein. The table lists approximately 630,000 distinct CDR3 sequences, 7.1% of them singletons. This clonotype was seen only a few times. No antigen is known for it. The study's findings and limits: Excess twin sharing in beta out-of-frame sequences was weaker.

These data were likewise used in another study, on yellow fever vaccine responses in identical twins.

The sequencing input was PBMCs. The rearrangement uses TRBV20-1 and TRBJ1-1; no clear D gene. This sequence originates from a woman younger than 35 in good health. The CDR3 nucleotides read TGCAGTGATAGGAGAGGGAACACTGAAGCTTTCTTT. It codes for CSDRRGNTEAFF.